Each of the 22 T cell receptor beta chains below was sequenced from the same sample in a study of cytomegalovirus exposure and HLA in healthy donors. 60 Vbeta and 13 Jbeta primers were used in PCR. The data were produced by immunoSEQ multiplex PCR, yet TCRdb's version contains in-frame clones alone and is incomplete. The table lists 150,000 to 200,000 clones, roughly 85% of them singletons. The sequencing input was PBMCs. The receptors shown here come from a male donor in good health and CMV-seropositive.

This clone was picked up a small number of times. The chain is built from TRBV7-8 and TRBJ1-5, with 9 bases identical to TRBD1. V shed 5 bases and J 7 bases; nucleotides not matched to a gene: 6. This CDR3 contains 14 residues. CDR1 is SGHVS, CDR2 FQNEAQ, per germline. CDR3 loop: CASSLGTGKQPQHF. The CDR3 coding sequence is TGTGCCAGCAGCCTCGGGACAGGGAAGCAGCCCCAGCATTTT.

A single count supports this clone. The chain employs TRBV27 and TRBJ1-5, with TRBD1 matching over 10 bases. Germline CDR1 is MNHEY and CDR2 is SMNVEV (reference sequence). With 3 bases clipped from V and 2 bases from J, the junction kept 4 bases outside the gene matches. The CDR3 extends over 16 amino acids. CDR3 region: CASSLSGTGGNQPQHF. In DNA form, the CDR3 reads TGTGCCAGCAGTTTGTCCGGGACAGGGGGCAATCAGCCCCAGCATTTT.

V is TRBV14 and J is TRBJ2-7, with 9 nucleotides matching TRBD1. The CDR3 has 16 residues. The junction had 6 bases not matched to a gene; V was cut back by 0 bases and J by 3 bases. The germline gives CDR1 SGHDN, CDR2 FVKESK. CDR3 sequence reads: CASSQERGTGNYEQYF. Written as DNA, the CDR3 is TGTGCCAGCAGCCAAGAAAGGGGGACAGGGAACTACGAGCAGTACTTC.

This clone came up once. The chain carries TRBV5-6 and TRBJ1-2; 10 bases map to TRBD1. The germline V gene encodes CDR1 SGHDT and CDR2 YYEEEE. Trimming cost V 4 bases and J 0 bases; bases outside gene matches: 6. This CDR3 spans 16 amino acids. CDR3 bases: TGTGCCAGCAGCCCCCCCGGGACAGGGGCTAACTATGGCTACACCTTC. Translating gives CASSPPGTGANYGYTF.

The chain combines TRBV9 with TRBJ1-2, with 9 positions matching TRBD1. Germline-derived CDR1 and CDR2 are SGDLS and YYNGEE. Trimming cost V 6 bases and J 4 bases; bases outside gene matches: 4. The CDR3 contains 13 residues. The CDR3 DNA sequence: TGTGCCAGCAACAGGGGGCAACGCTATGGCTACACCTTC. This codes for CASNRGQRYGYTF.

The gene calls are TRBV5-1 and TRBJ2-3; perhaps TRBD1 as D (5 bases). Germline loops: CDR1 SGHRS, CDR2 YFSETQ. This CDR3 contains 14 residues. V lost 3 bases, J lost 4 bases, and 12 bases lay in between. The CDR3 region has the DNA TGCGCCAGCAGCTCTCGGACAACATCAGATACGCAGTATTTT. Protein: CASSSRTTSDTQYF. Combining the CDR3 with reference TRBV5-1 and TRBJ2-3 gives the whole variable domain KAGVTQTPRYLIKTRGQQVTLSCSPISGHRSVSWYQQTPGQGLQFLFEYFSETQRNKGNFPGRFSGRQFSNSRSEMNVSTLELGDSALYLCASSSRTTSDTQYFGPGTRLTVL.

CDR3 sequence (DNA): TGTGCCAGCAGCAAAGGTGGGAGCAGGGGAAGGGATGCGGCCAACGTCCTGACTTTC. This translates into CASSKGGSRGRDAANVLTF. The chain recombines TRBV21-1 with TRBJ2-6; no DNA check was done on the table's D call, TRBD1. TRBV21-1 is noted as a pseudogene. The CDR3 totals 19 residues.

The chain links TRBV7-8 to TRBJ1-2, with D unclear. V lost 1 base to trimming and J lost 2 bases, with 8 bases between them. Germline V gene lookup returns CDR1 SGHVS and CDR2 FQNEAQ. The CDR3 consists of 14 residues. The CDR3 nucleotides read TGTGCCAGCAGCTTAGATAGCCTAAACTATGGCTACACCTTC. It is translated as CASSLDSLNYGYTF. Complete variable domain (other parts from reference TRBV7-8 and TRBJ1-2): GAGVSQSPRYKVAKRGQDVALRCDPISGHVSLFWYQQALGQGPEFLTYFQNEAQLDKSGLPSDRFFAERPEGSVSTLKIQRTQQEDSAVYLCASSLDSLNYGYTFGSGTRLTVV.

DNA of the CDR3: TGTGCCTGGAGTTGGGCTAGCGGGGGGGTGGAGACCCAGTACTTC. As protein: CAWSWASGGVETQYF. This chain uses TRBV30 with TRBJ2-5; 12 bases match TRBD2. The ends lost 2 bases at V and 5 bases at J; junction bases unmatched: 6. The CDR3 extends over 15 amino acids. In germline, CDR1 is GTSNPN, CDR2 SVGIG (reference sequence).

The V call is TRBV4-1, the J call TRBJ2-2; 7 positions match TRBD1. J gave up 0 bases and V 0 bases, and 4 bases lay outside the gene matches. The CDR3 is 17 amino acids. CDR1 MGHRA and CDR2 YSYEKL come from the germline V gene. As DNA, the CDR3 is TGCGCCAGCAGCCAAGAAGAGGGGGCTGCGAACACCGGGGAGCTGTTTTTT. This encodes CASSQEEGAANTGELFF.

The V call is TRBV5-1, the J call TRBJ2-5; TRBD2 matches 11 bases. Looked up from germline, CDR1 is SGHRS and CDR2 is YFSETQ. Unmatched junction bases numbered 13, after V lost 4 bases and J lost 5 bases. There are 17 residues in the CDR3. The CDR3: CASSPTGTSGTGETQYF. The CDR3 DNA follows: TGCGCCAGCAGCCCAACAGGGACTAGCGGCACTGGGGAGACCCAGTACTTC.

A word on this clone: The germline gene is not matched at one end of the junction; a read error may be the cause. This chain uses TRBV29-1 with TRBJ2-6, with 12 bases identical to TRBD1. The CDR3 contains 18 residues. Germline-derived CDR1 and CDR2 are SQVTM and ANQGSEA. CDR3 bases: TGCAGCGTTGCACGCGGGACAGGGGGCGCGTCGGGGGCCAACGGCCTGACTTTC. Its translation: CSVARGTGGASGANGLTF. The variable domain in full, with the rest retrieved from reference TRBV29-1 and TRBJ2-6, is SAVISQKPSRDICQRGTSLTIQCQVDSQVTMMFWYRQQPGQSLTLIATANQGSEATYESGFVIDKFPISRPNLTFSTLTVSNMSPEDSSIYLCSVARGTGGASGANGLTFGAGSRLTVL.

This clone was detected a few times. The V call is TRBV28, the J call TRBJ2-2; TRBD1 aligns across 10 bases. The length of the CDR3 is 15 residues. The V and J ends lost 3 bases and 4 bases, in that order; junction bases with no gene match: 2. Per germline, CDR1 MDHEN and CDR2 SYDVKM. The CDR3: CASSLGQGTTGELFF. CDR3 in DNA: TGTGCCAGCAGTTTGGGACAGGGGACCACCGGGGAGCTGTTTTTT.

The V and J genes are TRBV15 and TRBJ2-7; TRBD2 matches 8 bases. The germline V gene has CDR1 LNHNV and CDR2 YYDKDF (reference sequence). This CDR3 has 18 residues. J lost 3 bases, V lost 1 base, and 14 bases had no gene match. The CDR3 spells CATSRGGRGAGEVYEQYF. The CDR3 DNA reads as TGTGCCACCAGCAGAGGAGGTCGCGGAGCGGGAGAGGTCTACGAGCAGTACTTC. Using reference TRBV15 and TRBJ2-7 for the parts outside the CDR3, the full variable domain is DAMVIQNPRYQVTQFGKPVTLSCSQTLNHNVMYWYQQKSSQAPKLLFHYYDKDFNNEADTPDNFQSRRPNTSFCFLDIRSPGLGDTAMYLCATSRGGRGAGEVYEQYFGPGTRLTVT.

In this sample, this clone turned up a few times. The chain has TRBV10-3 and TRBJ1-2; no definite D call. Germline V CDR1 and CDR2: ENHRY, SYGVKD. This CDR3 is 13 amino acids long. V was shortened by 4 bases and J by 4 bases, with 10 bases between the two germline ends. CDR3 region: CAISATPGYGYTF. CDR3 nucleotides: TGTGCCATCAGTGCTACGCCGGGCTATGGCTACACCTTC.

The chain employs TRBV9 and TRBJ2-3, with 8 bases fitting TRBD1. CDR1 is SGDLS, CDR2 YYNGEE, per germline. This CDR3 has 16 amino acids. J was trimmed by 3 bases and V by 4 bases; bases with no gene match: 10. The CDR3: CASSPGQGDVTDTQYF. CDR3 bases: TGTGCCAGCAGCCCCGGACAGGGAGATGTGACAGATACGCAGTATTTT.

The gene calls are TRBV18 and TRBJ1-1; perhaps TRBD1 as D (6 bases). CDR1 and CDR2 (germline): KGHSH, LQKENI. This CDR3 has 15 amino acids. Trimming took 3 bases from V and 1 from J, leaving 12 bases between them. Here the CDR3 reads CASSPRNRENTEAFF. CDR3 bases: TGTGCCAGCTCACCTAGAAACAGGGAGAACACTGAAGCTTTCTTT.

The CDR3, as DNA: TGTGCCAGTAGTATACAGTCGCAGTTCTACGAGCAGTACTTC. It codes for CASSIQSQFYEQYF. The chain couples TRBV19 to TRBJ2-7; the D is unclear. CDR1 and CDR2 (germline): LNHDA, SQIVND (reference sequence). This CDR3 is built from 14 residues. Deletions cut 2 bases from V and 3 bases from J, with 11 bases between.

This clone came up once. The chain recombines TRBV5-1 with TRBJ1-3; no clear D. The CDR3 has 14 residues. V shed 4 bases and J shed 8 bases, with 16 bases lying between them. Germline V CDR1 and CDR2: SGHRS, YFSETQ. The DNA for the CDR3 is TGCGCCAGCAGCCCCGGGCGGGTTTTGGACACCATATATTTT. The encoded protein is CASSPGRVLDTIYF.

This rearrangement joins TRBV4-3 to TRBJ1-6; maybe TRBD1 (6 bases). The germline V gene has CDR1 LGHNA and CDR2 YSLEER. Trimming took 5 bases from V and 9 from J, leaving 20 bases between them. This CDR3 spans 16 amino acids. The CDR3 loop is CASSDRPGQGGSPLHF. DNA of the CDR3: TGCGCCAGCAGCGACCGGCCGGGTCAAGGGGGTTCACCCCTCCACTTT.

The V call is TRBV30, the J call TRBJ1-5; D is uncertain. The V and J ends lost 2 bases and 7 bases respectively, with 9 bases between them. Germline lookup yields CDR1 GTSNPN and CDR2 SVGIG (reference sequence). The CDR3 covers 12 residues. CDR3 residues: CAWSRGEQPQHF. In DNA, the CDR3 is TGTGCCTGGAGTCGGGGAGAACAGCCCCAGCATTTT.

The rearrangement joins TRBV5-6 to TRBJ2-3, with 11 positions matching TRBD2. J gave up 2 bases and V 2 bases, and 7 bases lay outside the gene matches. CDR1 and CDR2 (germline): SGHDT, YYEEEE. The CDR3 totals 17 residues. CDR3 protein: CASSLLLAGEITDTQYF. DNA for the CDR3: TGTGCCAGCAGCTTACTACTAGCGGGGGAAATCACAGATACGCAGTATTTT. Based on the CDR3 plus reference TRBV5-6 and TRBJ2-3, the full variable domain is DAGVTQSPTHLIKTRGQQVTLRCSPKSGHDTVSWYQQALGQGPQFIFQYYEEEERQRGNFPDRFSGHQFPNYSSELNVNALLLGDSALYLCASSLLLAGEITDTQYFGPGTRLTVL.